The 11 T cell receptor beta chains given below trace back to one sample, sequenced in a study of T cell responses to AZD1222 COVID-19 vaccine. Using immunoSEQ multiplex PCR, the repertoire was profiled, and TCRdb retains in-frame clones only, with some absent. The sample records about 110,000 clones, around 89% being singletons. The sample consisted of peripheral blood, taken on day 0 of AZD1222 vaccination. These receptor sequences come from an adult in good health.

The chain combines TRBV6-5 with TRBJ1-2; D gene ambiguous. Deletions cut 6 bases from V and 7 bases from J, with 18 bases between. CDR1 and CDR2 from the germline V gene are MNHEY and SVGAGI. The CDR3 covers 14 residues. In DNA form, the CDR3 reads TGTGCCAGCAGGATCCCTGGGTCTTCTGGTGGCTACACCTTC. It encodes CASRIPGSSGGYTF.

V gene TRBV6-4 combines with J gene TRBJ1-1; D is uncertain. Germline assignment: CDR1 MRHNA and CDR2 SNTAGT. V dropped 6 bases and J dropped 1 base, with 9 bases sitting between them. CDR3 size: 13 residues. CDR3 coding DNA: TGTGCCAGCAGGTCACAGAGGAACACTGAAGCTTTCTTT. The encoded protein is CASRSQRNTEAFF.

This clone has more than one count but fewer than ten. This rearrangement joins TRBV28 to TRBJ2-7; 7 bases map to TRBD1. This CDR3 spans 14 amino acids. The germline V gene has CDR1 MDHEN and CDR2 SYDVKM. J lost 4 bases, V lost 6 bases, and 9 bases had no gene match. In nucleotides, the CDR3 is TGTGCCAGCAGCACCCTAGGGGGCAGGTACGAGCAGTACTTC. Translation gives CASSTLGGRYEQYF.

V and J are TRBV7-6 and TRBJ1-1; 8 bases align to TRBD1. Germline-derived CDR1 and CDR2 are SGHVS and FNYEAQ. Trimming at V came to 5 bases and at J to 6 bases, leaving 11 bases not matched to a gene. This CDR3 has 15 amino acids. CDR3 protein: CASSLGRGRWSEAFF. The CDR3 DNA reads TGTGCCAGCAGCCTAGGCAGGGGGCGCTGGTCTGAAGCTTTCTTT.

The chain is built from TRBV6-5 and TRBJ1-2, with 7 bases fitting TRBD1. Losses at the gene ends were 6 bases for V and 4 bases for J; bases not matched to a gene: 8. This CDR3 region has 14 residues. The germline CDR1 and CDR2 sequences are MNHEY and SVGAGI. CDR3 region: CASRGTARLYGYTF. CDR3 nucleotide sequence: TGTGCCAGCAGGGGGACAGCGCGACTCTATGGCTACACCTTC.

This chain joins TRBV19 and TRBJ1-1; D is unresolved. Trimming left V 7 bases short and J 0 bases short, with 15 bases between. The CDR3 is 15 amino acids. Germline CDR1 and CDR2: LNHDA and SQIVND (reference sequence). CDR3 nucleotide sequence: TGTGCCAGTAAGGCCAATCCCTATATGAACACTGAAGCTTTCTTT. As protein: CASKANPYMNTEAFF.

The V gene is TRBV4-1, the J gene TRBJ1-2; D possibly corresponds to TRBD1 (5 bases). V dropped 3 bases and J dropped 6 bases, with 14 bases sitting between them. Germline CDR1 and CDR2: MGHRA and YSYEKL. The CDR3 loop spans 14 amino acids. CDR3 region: CASSHVGEKDGYTF. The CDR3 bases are TGCGCCAGCAGCCATGTAGGGGAAAAGGATGGCTACACCTTC.

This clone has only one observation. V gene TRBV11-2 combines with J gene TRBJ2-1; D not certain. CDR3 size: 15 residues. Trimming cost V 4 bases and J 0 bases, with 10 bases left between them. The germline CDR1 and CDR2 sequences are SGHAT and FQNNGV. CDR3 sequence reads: CASSSTGPSYNEQFF. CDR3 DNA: TGTGCCAGCAGCTCGACCGGGCCCTCCTACAATGAGCAGTTCTTC. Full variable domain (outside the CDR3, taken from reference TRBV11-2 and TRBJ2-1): EAGVAQSPRYKIIEKRQSVAFWCNPISGHATLYWYQQILGQGPKLLIQFQNNGVVDDSQLPKDRFSAERLKGVDSTLKIQPAKLEDSAVYLCASSSTGPSYNEQFFGPGTRLTVL.

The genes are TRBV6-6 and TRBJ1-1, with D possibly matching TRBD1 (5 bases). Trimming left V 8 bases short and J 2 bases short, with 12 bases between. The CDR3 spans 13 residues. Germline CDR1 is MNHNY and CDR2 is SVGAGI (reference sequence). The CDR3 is CASLGEINTEAFF. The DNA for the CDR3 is TGTGCCAGCCTAGGGGAGATCAACACTGAAGCTTTCTTT.

DNA of the CDR3: TGTGCCAGCAGCTTAGGGGGGAGGGGGGCCCAGCATTTT. Its translation is CASSLGGRGAQHF. The chain carries TRBV11-2 and TRBJ1-5; D may be TRBD1 (6 bases). The CDR3 covers 13 residues. Between the trimmed V and J ends, which lost 1 base and 11 bases, there was a span of 12 bases. From germline, CDR1 is SGHAT and CDR2 FQNNGV.

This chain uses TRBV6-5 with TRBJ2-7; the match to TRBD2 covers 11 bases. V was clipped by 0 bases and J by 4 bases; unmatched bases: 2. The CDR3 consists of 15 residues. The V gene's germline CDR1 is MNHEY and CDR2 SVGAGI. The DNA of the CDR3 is TGTGCCAGCAGTTACTCGTGGACTAGCGGGTACGAGCAGTACTTC. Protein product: CASSYSWTSGYEQYF.